The next 12 T cell receptor beta chains were all read from a single sample in a study of cytotoxic CD8 clonotypes in ibrutinib-treated CLL. Data came from immunoSEQ multiplex PCR; TCRdb stores just in-frame clones and leaves some out. The sample shows 250,000 to 350,000 clones, approximately 76% of them seen only once. The sample in question was PBMCs, obtained at disease progression, from a patient treated with ibrutinib. These receptors originate from a human donor with chronic lymphocytic leukemia.

V gene TRBV4-1 combines with J gene TRBJ1-1; a possible D gene is TRBD1 (6 bases). From germline, CDR1 is MGHRA and CDR2 YSYEKL. The V gene lost 0 bases and the J gene lost 4 bases, with 9 bases spanning the gap. This CDR3 region has 14 residues. The CDR3 DNA is TGCGCCAGCAGCCAAGAAAGGGGGGCCACTGAAGCTTTCTTT. As protein: CASSQERGATEAFF.

This clone appeared a single time. J is TRBJ2-7 and V is TRBV6-5; D might be TRBD1 or TRBD2, each matching 5 bases. CDR1 MNHEY and CDR2 SVGAGI come from the germline V gene. CDR3 size: 13 residues. Trimming removed 3 bases at V and 3 bases at J, with 9 bases between. CDR3 coding DNA: TGTGCCAGCAGTTATGTTGGGGGCTACGAGCAGTACTTC. This translates into CASSYVGGYEQYF.

The genes are TRBV29-1 and TRBJ2-1; D tentatively reads TRBD1 or TRBD2 (5 bases each). V was trimmed by 3 bases and J by 2 bases, leaving 11 bases between them. CDR3 length: 14 amino acids. Germline loops: CDR1 SQVTM, CDR2 ANQGSEA. The CDR3 DNA reads TGCAGCGTTGAGACCCAGGGACCCTACAATGAGCAGTTCTTC. Protein: CSVETQGPYNEQFF.

This chain uses TRBV7-3 with TRBJ2-1, with 12 bases fitting TRBD2. Germline V gives CDR1 SGHTA, CDR2 FQGTGA. The ends lost 4 bases at V and 9 bases at J; junction bases unmatched: 7. The CDR3 length is 15 residues. The CDR3 sequence is CASSYLAGGWTEQFF. The CDR3 DNA reads TGTGCCAGCAGCTACCTAGCGGGAGGGTGGACTGAGCAGTTCTTC.

The chain is built from TRBV15 and TRBJ2-3; perhaps TRBD1 as D (5 bases). The CDR3 loop spans 15 amino acids. The V and J ends lost 5 bases and 3 bases respectively, with 15 bases between them. Germline V gene data show CDR1 as LNHNV and CDR2 as YYDKDF (reference sequence). CDR3 coding DNA: TGTGCCACCAGCTCCCATGGGGCGAGGACAGATACGCAGTATTTT. It codes for CATSSHGARTDTQYF.

The V and J genes are TRBV4-1 and TRBJ2-2, with 10 positions matching TRBD2. Per the germline V gene, CDR1 is MGHRA and CDR2 is YSYEKL. The CDR3 length is 15 residues. V was clipped by 4 bases and J by 5 bases; unmatched bases: 4. The CDR3 is CASSRTSGVTGELFF. In DNA form, the CDR3 reads TGCGCCAGCAGCCGAACTAGCGGGGTAACCGGGGAGCTGTTTTTT.

The chain joins TRBV27 to TRBJ2-1; TRBD2 matches at 10 bases. The CDR3 covers 16 residues. Germline V gives CDR1 MNHEY, CDR2 SMNVEV (reference sequence). The trim removed 5 bases at V and 7 bases at J, leaving 11 bases unmatched. CDR3 coding DNA: TGTGCCAGCAGTCCCCTAGCGGGAGAGTTTACTAATGAGCAGTTCTTC. It yields the protein CASSPLAGEFTNEQFF.

The chain uses TRBV7-6 and TRBJ2-5; D remains unclear. The V gene lost 1 base and the J gene lost 7 bases, with 22 bases spanning the gap. The germline CDR1 and CDR2 sequences are SGHVS and FNYEAQ. The CDR3 contains 17 residues. CDR3 sequence reads: CASSLGRAPNPKVTQYF. The CDR3 coding sequence is TGTGCCAGCAGCTTAGGAAGGGCCCCAAACCCAAAAGTGACCCAGTACTTC.

The V and J genes are TRBV5-6 and TRBJ2-5; TRBD1 aligns across 7 bases. Germline loops: CDR1 SGHDT, CDR2 YYEEEE. The CDR3 length is 16 residues. Trimming cost V 4 bases and J 5 bases; bases outside gene matches: 14. In DNA form, the CDR3 reads TGTGCCAGCAGCCTCAGGACAGGCCACTCGGGGGAGACCCAGTACTTC. Translating gives CASSLRTGHSGETQYF.

The chain couples TRBV7-3 to TRBJ2-3; 8 bases are shared with TRBD1. V dropped 4 bases and J dropped 9; count of bases not matched to a gene: 9. From germline, CDR1 is SGHTA and CDR2 FQGTGA. The CDR3 runs 14 residues. The CDR3 DNA sequence: TGTGCCAGCAGCTCATCGGACAGGGTCAACACGCAGTATTTT. This translates into CASSSSDRVNTQYF.

The chain combines TRBV4-1 with TRBJ2-3; TRBD2 matches at 14 bases. The CDR3 length is 18 residues. Germline CDR1 MGHRA, CDR2 YSYEKL. Germline trimming cut 3 bases from V and 5 bases from J; bases unmatched to any gene: 10. CDR3 sequence: CASSQGRLAGGPIDTQYF. The CDR3 DNA follows: TGCGCCAGCAGCCAGGGTCGACTAGCGGGGGGGCCAATAGATACGCAGTATTTT.

The chain recombines TRBV27 with TRBJ2-3, with no clear D. There are 12 residues in the CDR3. V dropped 4 bases and J dropped 2 bases, with 4 bases sitting between them. The germline V gene has CDR1 MNHEY and CDR2 SMNVEV (reference sequence). The CDR3 DNA is TGTGCCAGCAGTTCCTACACAGATACGCAGTATTTT. Translation: CASSSYTDTQYF.